These 3 T cell receptor beta chains share one sample of origin, sequenced in a study of blood T cell repertoires in COVID-19. The repertoire was sequenced with immunoSEQ multiplex PCR; TCRdb's copy has only in-frame clones and lacks some. The table lists 180,000 or so clones, about three quarters of them singletons, with 12% in the top ten. Sequenced sample: peripheral blood. The receptors come from an elderly woman with COVID-19, enrolled during active disease.

This chain joins TRBV18 and TRBJ1-1; TRBD1 matches at 9 bases. V was pared by 5 bases and J by 1 base, with 5 bases of the junction left unmatched. The CDR3 extends over 15 amino acids. The germline V gene encodes CDR1 KGHSH and CDR2 LQKENI. The CDR3 here is CASSKWTGENTEAFF. For the CDR3, the DNA is TGTGCCAGCTCAAAGTGGACAGGGGAGAACACTGAAGCTTTCTTT.

The chain uses TRBV6-5 and TRBJ2-1; D is perhaps TRBD2 (6 bases). The CDR3 sequence is 15 residues long. CDR1 is MNHEY, CDR2 SVGAGI, per germline. V lost 5 bases to trimming and J lost 4 bases, with 15 bases between them. CDR3 loop: CASSRRGAEYNEQFF. CDR3 DNA: TGTGCCAGCAGTAGGCGGGGCGCCGAGTACAATGAGCAGTTCTTC.

This clone was found a few times. The V and J genes are TRBV15 and TRBJ2-7; TRBD2 is a possible D gene (5 bases). CDR3 length: 15 amino acids. V was clipped by 0 bases and J by 0 bases, with 9 bases between them. CDR1 is LNHNV, CDR2 YYDKDF, per germline (reference sequence). CDR3: CATSRDGLSSYEQYF. CDR3 in DNA: TGTGCCACCAGCAGAGATGGACTGAGCTCCTACGAGCAGTACTTC.